These T cell receptor beta chains were read from a single sample in a study of shared clonotypes between healthy human individuals. Assay used: immunoSEQ multiplex PCR; TCRdb lists only in-frame clones, some missing. This repertoire shows approximately 2.5 million clones, approximately 94% found once; its top ten account for around 0.15%. The sample consisted of naive CD4+ T cells sorted from blood. The source is a man aged 18-30 years in good health. CDR3s include the opening cysteine and the closing phenylalanine or tryptophan. A D gene is named only where the DNA matches it firmly. Clone size is shown for a subset of rows, as once, few, many or a class of expanded clone.

d_gene,v_gene,abundance,j_gene,CDR3aa,CDR3nt
-,TRBV6-1,-,TRBJ1-3,CASSEALVYSGNTIYF,TGTGCCAGCAGTGAAGCGCTGGTTTACTCTGGAAACACCATATATTTT
-,TRBV7-9,-,TRBJ2-5,CASSSPGVGETQYF,TGTGCCAGCAGCTCCCCGGGGGTGGGAGAGACCCAGTACTTC
TRBD1,TRBV27,few,TRBJ1-2,CASSYTGDRALYTF,TGTGCCAGCAGTTATACCGGGGACAGGGCCCTCTACACCTTC
-,TRBV6-5,-,TRBJ2-7,CASSYSKRSGKYF,TGTGCCAGCAGTTACTCCAAGCGCTCAGGAAAGTACTTC
-,TRBV14,-,TRBJ2-2,CASSQGTPNTGELFF,TGTGCCAGCAGCCAAGGGACTCCGAACACCGGGGAGCTGTTTTTT
-,TRBV11-2,-,TRBJ2-7,CASRDPRQRSYEQYF,TGTGCCAGCAGGGACCCTAGGCAGAGGAGCTACGAGCAGTACTTC
-,TRBV27,-,TRBJ1-4,CASSLFTGEKLFF,TGTGCCAGCAGTTTATTCACGGGGGAAAAACTGTTTTTT
-,TRBV7-8,-,TRBJ1-5,CASSPQTIAQPQHF,TGTGCCAGCAGCCCTCAGACAATTGCGCAGCCCCAGCATTTT
TRBD1,TRBV27,-,TRBJ2-3,CASSTGVLDTQYF,TGTGCCAGCAGTACAGGGGTGTTAGATACGCAGTATTTT
-,TRBV18,-,TRBJ2-2,CASSRQGGTGELFF,TGTGCCAGCTCCCGACAGGGAGGAACCGGGGAGCTGTTTTTT
TRBD1,TRBV5-4,once,TRBJ2-5,CASSLNQGEQETQYF,TGTGCCAGCAGCTTGAATCAGGGGGAACAAGAGACCCAGTACTTC
-,TRBV5-1,-,TRBJ2-4,CASSLEVGINIQYF,TGCGCCAGCAGCTTGGAGGTAGGGATAAACATTCAGTACTTC
TRBD1,TRBV4-1,-,TRBJ2-1,CASSQTTGMEQFF,TGCGCCAGCAGCCAAACGACAGGGATGGAGCAGTTCTTC
TRBD1,TRBV4-1,-,TRBJ2-4,CASSQDPQQGAKNIQYF,TGCGCCAGCAGCCAAGACCCCCAGCAGGGGGCTAAAAACATTCAGTACTTC
TRBD1,TRBV25-1,few,TRBJ1-2,CASGRGTGFGYTF,TGTGCCAGCGGAAGAGGGACAGGGTTTGGCTACACCTTC
-,TRBV19,-,TRBJ2-1,CASSSSGGNEQFF,TGTGCCAGTAGTAGCAGTGGCGGGAATGAGCAGTTCTTC
-,TRBV5-5,-,TRBJ1-3,CASSLDSGNTIYF,TGTGCCAGCAGCCTTGACAGTGGAAACACCATATATTTT
-,TRBV2,-,TRBJ1-1,CASSPPLMAATTEAFF,TGTGCCAGCAGTCCTCCCTTAATGGCCGCGACCACTGAAGCTTTCTTT
TRBD2,TRBV5-1,-,TRBJ2-5,CASSFSGGEGETQYF,TGCGCCAGCAGCTTTAGCGGGGGGGAAGGTGAGACCCAGTACTTC
-,TRBV18,-,TRBJ1-4,CASSPAPATNEKLFF,TGTGCCAGCTCACCAGCCCCTGCAACTAATGAAAAACTGTTTTTT
TRBD1,TRBV28,-,TRBJ2-1,CASSYPGGQGAYEQFF,TGTGCCAGCAGCTACCCTGGGGGACAGGGGGCATATGAGCAGTTCTTC
TRBD2,TRBV5-1,-,TRBJ2-5,CASSPSGSYQETQYF,TGCGCCAGCAGCCCTAGCGGGAGTTACCAAGAGACCCAGTACTTC
TRBD1,TRBV4-1,-,TRBJ1-1,CASSQVGQPGMWTEAFF,TGCGCCAGCAGCCAGGTGGGACAGCCGGGGATGTGGACTGAAGCTTTCTTT
-,TRBV7-9,-,TRBJ1-1,CASSLQQGTEAFF,TGTGCCAGCAGCTTACAACAGGGCACTGAAGCTTTCTTT
-,TRBV19,-,TRBJ1-5,CASRSISNQPQHF,TGTGCCAGTAGAAGCATTAGCAATCAGCCCCAGCATTTT
-,TRBV5-4,-,TRBJ2-3,CASSPSVAETDTQYF,TGTGCCAGCAGCCCCTCGGTCGCAGAAACAGATACGCAGTATTTT
-,TRBV5-1,-,TRBJ2-1,CASSLINNEQFF,TGCGCCAGCAGCCTTATTAACAATGAGCAGTTCTTC
-,TRBV5-4,-,TRBJ1-3,CASSPTGGIGNTIYF,TGTGCCAGCAGCCCAACAGGAGGGATTGGAAACACCATATATTTT
-,TRBV28,-,TRBJ2-7,CASSRSTPGDSYEQYF,TGTGCCAGCAGTCGCTCAACCCCGGGGGACTCCTACGAGCAGTACTTC
-,TRBV5-1,-,TRBJ2-2,CASSLFGGSLYTGELFF,TGCGCCAGCAGCTTATTTGGGGGGAGCCTTTACACCGGGGAGCTGTTTTTT
-,TRBV19,-,TRBJ1-2,CASSEGGRQGYTF,TGTGCCAGTAGCGAAGGGGGGAGGCAGGGCTACACCTTC
-,TRBV19,-,TRBJ2-7,CATLDRTASSYEQYF,TGTGCCACCCTTGACAGGACAGCCTCCTCCTACGAGCAGTACTTC
-,TRBV28,-,TRBJ1-3,CASSSLGGDHQYTIYF,TGTGCCAGCAGTTCTTTGGGGGGGGACCACCAATACACCATATATTTT
-,TRBV5-1,-,TRBJ2-4,CASRLGGGQVQNIQYF,TGCGCCAGCCGTCTCGGTGGGGGCCAAGTTCAAAACATTCAGTACTTC
-,TRBV28,-,TRBJ2-2,CASRTNTGELFF,TGTGCCAGCAGGACGAACACCGGGGAGCTGTTTTTT
-,TRBV19,-,TRBJ2-6,CASRFPGMGSSGANVLTF,TGTGCCAGTAGATTTCCAGGGATGGGGAGCTCTGGGGCCAACGTCCTGACTTTC
TRBD1,TRBV5-4,-,TRBJ1-1,CASSSTGAVNTEAFF,TGTGCCAGCAGCTCCACAGGGGCGGTGAACACTGAAGCTTTCTTT
TRBD2,TRBV19,-,TRBJ2-1,CATRLAGGNEQFF,TGTGCCACCAGACTAGCGGGAGGGAATGAGCAGTTCTTC
-,TRBV10-2,-,TRBJ2-7,CASSEFGGGQPYEQYF,TGCGCCAGCAGTGAGTTTGGGGGGGGGCAACCATACGAGCAGTACTTC
-,TRBV27,-,TRBJ1-3,CASSSNSFAGNTIYF,TGTGCCAGCAGTTCCAACAGTTTTGCTGGAAACACCATATATTTT